The clone carrying this T cell receptor (beta chain) was observed many times. A much larger clone sits a single nucleotide away, making a read error possible. The CDR3 runs to 17 residues. Looked up from germline, CDR1 is SGHAT and CDR2 is FQNNGV. These data are taken from a study of metastatic and nonmetastatic thyroid tumors. None of the patients had undergone any treatment ahead of thyroid surgery. TCRdb reassembled clones from the PCR reads with MiXCR. The sample consists of 43,000 or so clones, roughly 4% of them appearing once. The sample was blood. The V and J genes are TRBV11-2 and TRBJ2-2; TRBD1 agrees at 10 bases. This clonotype was obtained from a female donor with papillary thyroid cancer or a benign thyroid nodule (not recorded which). Some clones in this sample may be carry-over from other donors' samples. The CDR3, as DNA: TGTGTCAGCAGCCCTCAAATTGACAGGGGGCAGACCGGGGAGCTGTTTTTT. Protein: CVSSPQIDRGQTGELFF.